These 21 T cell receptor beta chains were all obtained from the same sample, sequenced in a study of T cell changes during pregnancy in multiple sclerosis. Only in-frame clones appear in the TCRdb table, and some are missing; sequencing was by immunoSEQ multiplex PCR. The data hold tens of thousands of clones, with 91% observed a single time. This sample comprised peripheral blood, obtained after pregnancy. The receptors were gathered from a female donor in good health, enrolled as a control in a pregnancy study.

The CDR3 DNA sequence: TGTGCCAGCATTCTCTCTAGGGGCGACATTCAGTACTTC. This sequence encodes CASILSRGDIQYF. J is TRBJ2-4 and V is TRBV6-1, with D perhaps TRBD1 (5 bases). CDR1 and CDR2 from the germline V gene are MNHNS and SASEGT. The V end lost 7 bases, the J end lost 8 bases, and 15 bases lay between the germline ends. The CDR3 has 13 residues.

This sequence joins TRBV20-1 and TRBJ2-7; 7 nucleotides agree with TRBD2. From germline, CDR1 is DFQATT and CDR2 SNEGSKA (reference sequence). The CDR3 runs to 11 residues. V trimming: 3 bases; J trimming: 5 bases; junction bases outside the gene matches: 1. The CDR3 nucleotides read TGCAGTGCTAGCCGGGAGGACGAGCAGTACTTC. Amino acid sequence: CSASREDEQYF.

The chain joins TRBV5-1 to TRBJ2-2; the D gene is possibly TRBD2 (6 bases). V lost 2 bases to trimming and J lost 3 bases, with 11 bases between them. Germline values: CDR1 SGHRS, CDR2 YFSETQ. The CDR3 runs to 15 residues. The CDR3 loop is CASSFVGGDTGELFF. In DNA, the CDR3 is TGCGCCAGCAGCTTTGTCGGCGGGGACACCGGGGAGCTGTTTTTT.

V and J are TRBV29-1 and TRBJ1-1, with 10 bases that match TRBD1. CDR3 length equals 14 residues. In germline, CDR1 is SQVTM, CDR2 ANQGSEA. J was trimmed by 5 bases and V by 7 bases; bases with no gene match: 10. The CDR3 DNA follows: TGCAGCGGACGGGACAGGGGCTATCGGACTGAAGCTTTCTTT. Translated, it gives CSGRDRGYRTEAFF.

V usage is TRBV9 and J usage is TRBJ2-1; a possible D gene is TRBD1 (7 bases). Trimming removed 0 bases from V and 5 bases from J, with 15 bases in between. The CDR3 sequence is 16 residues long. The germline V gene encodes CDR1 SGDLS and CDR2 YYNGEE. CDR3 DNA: TGTGCCAGCAGCGTAGAGGAGGGGGCCCTAAACAATGAGCAGTTCTTC. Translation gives CASSVEEGALNNEQFF.

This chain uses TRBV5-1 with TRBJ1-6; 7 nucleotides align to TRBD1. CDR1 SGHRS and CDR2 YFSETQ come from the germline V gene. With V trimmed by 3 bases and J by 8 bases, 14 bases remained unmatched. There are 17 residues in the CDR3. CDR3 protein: CASSSDYQSGGHSPLHF. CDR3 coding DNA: TGCGCCAGCAGCTCCGATTACCAATCAGGGGGGCATTCACCCCTCCACTTT.

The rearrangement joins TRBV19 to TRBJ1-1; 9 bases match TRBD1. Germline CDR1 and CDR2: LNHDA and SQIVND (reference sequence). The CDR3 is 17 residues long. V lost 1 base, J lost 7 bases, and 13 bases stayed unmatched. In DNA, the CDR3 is TGTGCCAGTAGTATAGGGACAGGGGTTCGAGTGGGGAGTGAAGCTTTCTTT. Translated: CASSIGTGVRVGSEAFF.

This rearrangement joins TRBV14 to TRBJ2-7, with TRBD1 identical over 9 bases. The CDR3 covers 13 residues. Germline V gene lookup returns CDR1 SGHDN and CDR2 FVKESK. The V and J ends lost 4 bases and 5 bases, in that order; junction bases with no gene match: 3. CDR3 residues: CASSRQGGDEQYF. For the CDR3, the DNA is TGTGCCAGCAGCCGACAGGGGGGCGACGAGCAGTACTTC.

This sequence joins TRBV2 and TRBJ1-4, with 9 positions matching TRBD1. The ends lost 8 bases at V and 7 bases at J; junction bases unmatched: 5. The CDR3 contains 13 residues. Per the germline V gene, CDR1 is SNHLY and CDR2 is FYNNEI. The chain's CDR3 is CASGDRGVEKLFF. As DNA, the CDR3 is TGTGCCAGCGGCGACAGGGGGGTTGAAAAACTGTTTTTT.

CDR3 bases: TGTGCCAGCAGCTTAGGTGAGAATCAGCCCCAGCATTTT. As protein: CASSLGENQPQHF. This chain connects TRBV7-9 to TRBJ1-5; D gene ambiguous. V lost 1 base and J lost 4, with 5 bases in between. The germline V gene has CDR1 SEHNR and CDR2 FQNEAQ (reference sequence). CDR3 size: 13 residues.

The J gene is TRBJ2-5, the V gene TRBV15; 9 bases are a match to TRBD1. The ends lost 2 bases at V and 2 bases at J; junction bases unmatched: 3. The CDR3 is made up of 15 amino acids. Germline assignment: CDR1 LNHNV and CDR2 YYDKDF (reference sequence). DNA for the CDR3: TGTGCCACCAGCAGACGACAGGGGGGACAAGAGACCCAGTACTTC. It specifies CATSRRQGGQETQYF.

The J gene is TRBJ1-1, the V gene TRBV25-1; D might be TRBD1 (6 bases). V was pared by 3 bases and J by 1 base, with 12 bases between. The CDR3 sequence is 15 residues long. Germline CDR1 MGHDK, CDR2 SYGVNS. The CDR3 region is CASSDPGQGNTEAFF. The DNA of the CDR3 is TGTGCCAGCAGTGATCCGGGACAAGGGAACACTGAAGCTTTCTTT.

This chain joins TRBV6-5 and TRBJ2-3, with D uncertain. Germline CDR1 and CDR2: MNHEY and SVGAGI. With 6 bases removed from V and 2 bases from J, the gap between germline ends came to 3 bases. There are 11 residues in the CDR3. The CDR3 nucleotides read TGTGCCAGCAGGTACACAGATACGCAGTATTTT. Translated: CASRYTDTQYF.

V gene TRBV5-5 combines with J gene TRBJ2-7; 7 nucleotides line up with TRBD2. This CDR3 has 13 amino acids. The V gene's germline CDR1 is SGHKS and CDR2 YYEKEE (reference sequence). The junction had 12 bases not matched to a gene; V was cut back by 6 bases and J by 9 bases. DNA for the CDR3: TGTGCCAGCACCTCTGGGGGGGACGTTGTGCAGTACTTC. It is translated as CASTSGGDVVQYF.

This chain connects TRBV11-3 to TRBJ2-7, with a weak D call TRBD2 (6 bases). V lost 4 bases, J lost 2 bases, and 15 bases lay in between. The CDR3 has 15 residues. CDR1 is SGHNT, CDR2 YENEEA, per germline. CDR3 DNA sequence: TGTGCCAGCAGCTCCGTCGGAGGGCGCACCTACGAGCAGTACTTC. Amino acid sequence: CASSSVGGRTYEQYF.

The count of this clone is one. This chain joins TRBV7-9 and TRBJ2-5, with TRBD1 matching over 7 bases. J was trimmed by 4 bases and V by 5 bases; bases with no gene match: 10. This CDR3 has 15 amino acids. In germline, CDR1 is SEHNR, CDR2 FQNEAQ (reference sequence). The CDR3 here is CASSPTLRGRETQYF. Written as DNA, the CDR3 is TGTGCCAGCAGCCCCACATTGAGGGGGCGAGAGACCCAGTACTTC.

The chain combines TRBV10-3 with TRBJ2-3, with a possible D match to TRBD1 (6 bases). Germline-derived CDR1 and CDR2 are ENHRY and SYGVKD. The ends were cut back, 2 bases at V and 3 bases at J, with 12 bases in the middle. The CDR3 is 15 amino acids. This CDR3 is CAISEPTGTTDTQYF. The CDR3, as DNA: TGTGCCATCAGTGAGCCCACAGGGACGACAGATACGCAGTATTTT.

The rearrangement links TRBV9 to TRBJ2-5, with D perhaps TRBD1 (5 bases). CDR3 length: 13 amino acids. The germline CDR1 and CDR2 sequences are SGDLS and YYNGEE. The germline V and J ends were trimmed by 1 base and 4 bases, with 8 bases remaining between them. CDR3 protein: CASSVRGAETQYF. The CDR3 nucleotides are TGTGCCAGCAGCGTACGTGGGGCAGAGACCCAGTACTTC.

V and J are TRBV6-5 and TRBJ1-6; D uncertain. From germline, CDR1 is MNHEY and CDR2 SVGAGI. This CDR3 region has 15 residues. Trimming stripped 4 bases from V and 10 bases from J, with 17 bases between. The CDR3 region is CASSSQPGSNSPLHF. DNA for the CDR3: TGTGCCAGCAGTTCACAACCCGGGAGCAACTCACCCCTCCACTTT.

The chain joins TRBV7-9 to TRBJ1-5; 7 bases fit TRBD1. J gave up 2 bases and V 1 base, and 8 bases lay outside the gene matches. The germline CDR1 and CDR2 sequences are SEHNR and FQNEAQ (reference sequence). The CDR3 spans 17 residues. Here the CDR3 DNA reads TGTGCCAGCAGCTTAGAGGACAGGTCGCGAGGCAATCAGCCCCAGCATTTT. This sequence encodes CASSLEDRSRGNQPQHF.

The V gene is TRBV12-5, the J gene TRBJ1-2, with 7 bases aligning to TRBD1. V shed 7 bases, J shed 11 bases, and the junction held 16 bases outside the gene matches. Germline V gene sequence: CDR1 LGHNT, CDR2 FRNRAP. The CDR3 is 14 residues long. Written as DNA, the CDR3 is TGTGCTAGTGCCGCGACCCGGGACAGACCATATTACACCTTC. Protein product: CASAATRDRPYYTF.